These 17 T cell receptor beta chains came from one sample sequenced in a study of metastatic and nonmetastatic thyroid tumors. Every patient was untreated before thyroid surgery. TCRdb re-analyzed the PCR reads using MiXCR. Here the sample spans 13,000 or so clones, 33% being singletons. The sequencing sample was made of tumor tissue. The receptors shown here come from a male donor with papillary thyroid cancer or a benign thyroid nodule (not recorded which). Some clones in this sample may be carry-over from other donors' samples.

This clone was detected a few times. The gene calls are TRBV10-3 and TRBJ2-7; the match to TRBD2 covers 10 bases. This CDR3 is 17 amino acids long. Germline lookup yields CDR1 ENHRY and CDR2 SYGVKD. The J segment lost 6 bases and the V segment lost 0 bases, leaving 11 bases of the junction unmatched. CDR3 in amino acids: CAISESGKAGGYGEQYF. For the CDR3, the DNA is TGTGCCATCAGTGAGTCGGGGAAAGCGGGAGGGTACGGCGAGCAGTACTTC.

A note on this clone: The junction does not match germline at one end; this may be a read error. The rearrangement uses TRBV6-2 or TRBV6-3 and TRBJ2-7; D not certain. CDR3 length: 13 amino acids. CDR1 and CDR2 (germline): MNHEY, SVGEGT. CDR3 region: CASIYSGSYEQYF. The CDR3, as DNA: TGTGCCAGCATTTACTCCGGCTCCTACGAGCAGTACTTC.

This clone counts as large. The CDR3 sequence: CASNLVNEQFF. CDR3 bases: TGTGCCAGCAACTTAGTCAATGAGCAGTTCTTC. This rearrangement joins TRBV6-1 to TRBJ2-1, with D hard to call. The CDR3 spans 11 residues. Germline V gene sequence: CDR1 MNHNS, CDR2 SASEGT. Trimming stripped 7 bases from V and 6 bases from J, with 7 bases between.

The chain recombines TRBV30 with TRBJ2-3; TRBD2 agrees at 11 bases. CDR3 length: 17 residues. The germline V gene has CDR1 GTSNPN and CDR2 SVGIG (reference sequence). With 1 base clipped from V and 2 bases from J, the junction kept 8 bases outside the gene matches. The CDR3 DNA follows: TGTGCCTGGAGTGGTAGGACTAGCGGGTTGTCCACAGATACGCAGTATTTT. Translation gives CAWSGRTSGLSTDTQYF.

The rearrangement uses TRBV4-2 and TRBJ2-7; TRBD2 matches at 11 bases. J was trimmed by 2 bases and V by 5 bases; bases with no gene match: 5. The CDR3 loop spans 15 amino acids. Germline CDR1 and CDR2: LGHNA and YNFKEQ. CDR3 DNA sequence: TGTGCCAGCAGCGCGGGACTAGCGGACCCCTACGAGCAGTACTTC. Residues: CASSAGLADPYEQYF.

This clone is medium-sized. J is TRBJ1-5 and V is TRBV15, with 8 nucleotides matching TRBD1. CDR1 and CDR2 from the germline V gene are LNHNV and YYDKDF (reference sequence). The length of the CDR3 is 14 residues. V lost 3 bases to trimming and J lost 7 bases; unmatched junction nucleotides: 5. The CDR3 spells CATSSRQGQQPQHF. CDR3 sequence (DNA): TGTGCCACCAGCAGTAGACAGGGGCAACAGCCCCAGCATTTT.

This chain's CDR3 is CASSEEGQGGAEAFF. In nucleotides, the CDR3 is TGTGCCAGCAGTGAAGAAGGACAGGGTGGAGCTGAAGCTTTCTTT. The chain has TRBV6-1 and TRBJ1-1; 8 bases fit TRBD1. The CDR3 sequence is 15 residues long. J was trimmed by 6 bases and V by 1 base; bases with no gene match: 7. Germline V CDR1 and CDR2: MNHNS, SASEGT.

By its share, this clone is medium-sized. J is TRBJ2-3 and V is TRBV30; 9 bases match TRBD2. V dropped 4 bases and J dropped 4; count of bases not matched to a gene: 6. CDR1 is GTSNPN, CDR2 SVGIG, per germline (reference sequence). The CDR3 contains 14 residues. CDR3 sequence reads: CAWKHEREADTQYF. The CDR3 DNA reads TGTGCCTGGAAGCATGAGCGGGAGGCAGATACGCAGTATTTT.

The J gene is TRBJ2-7, the V gene TRBV11-2, with D possibly TRBD1 on 5 matching bases. Germline-derived CDR1 and CDR2 are SGHAT and FQNNGV. This CDR3 has 15 residues. Trimming removed 1 base at V and 0 bases at J, with 10 bases between. The DNA for the CDR3 is TGTGCCAGCAGCTTAGTTCCGGACAACTCCTACGAGCAGTACTTC. This sequence encodes CASSLVPDNSYEQYF.

The chain recombines TRBV20-1 with TRBJ1-2; D is undetermined. Germline V CDR1 and CDR2: DFQATT, SNEGSKA (reference sequence). The CDR3 has 12 amino acids. Trimming stripped 3 bases from V and 4 bases from J, with 9 bases between. The CDR3 nucleotides are TGCAGTGCTAGGGGGTGGGGCTATGGCTACACCTTC. Protein sequence: CSARGWGYGYTF.

This sequence joins TRBV6-1 and TRBJ1-2, with D uncertain. Germline V CDR1 and CDR2: MNHNS, SASEGT. V was trimmed by 3 bases and J by 5 bases, leaving 13 bases between them. The CDR3 totals 14 residues. The CDR3 sequence is CASSDPRRWYGYTF. CDR3 nucleotides: TGTGCCAGCAGTGACCCCAGACGTTGGTATGGCTACACCTTC.

This chain uses TRBV11-3 with TRBJ1-1; no clear D. Germline CDR1 and CDR2: SGHNT and YENEEA. V was cut by 3 bases and J by 0 bases, with 8 bases left in between. The CDR3 extends over 14 amino acids. The CDR3 here is CASSLAAMNTEAFF. CDR3 in DNA: TGTGCCAGCAGCTTGGCTGCCATGAACACTGAAGCTTTCTTT.

This clone has more than one count but fewer than ten. The chain is built from TRBV7-2 and TRBJ2-2; tentative D call: TRBD2 (6 bases). The CDR3 extends over 15 amino acids. V dropped 3 bases and J dropped 5 bases, with 13 bases sitting between them. Per the germline V gene, CDR1 is SGHTA and CDR2 is FQGNSA. This CDR3 reads CASSLRLARTGELFF. In DNA form, the CDR3 reads TGTGCCAGCAGCTTGCGGCTAGCGAGGACCGGGGAGCTGTTTTTT.

This clone was recorded a few times. The chain couples TRBV6-4 to TRBJ1-3, with D perhaps TRBD1 (6 bases). Trimming pared 6 bases from V and 0 bases from J, leaving 12 bases between. CDR3 size: 15 residues. The germline CDR1 and CDR2 sequences are MRHNA and SNTAGT. CDR3 in amino acids: CASRWTVFSGNTIYF. CDR3 DNA: TGTGCCAGCAGATGGACAGTTTTCTCTGGAAACACCATATATTTT.

This clone was seen only a few times. This chain joins TRBV9 and TRBJ2-1; 12 bases line up with TRBD2. The CDR3 sequence is 13 residues long. Per the germline V gene, CDR1 is SGDLS and CDR2 is YYNGEE. The V and J ends lost 4 bases and 13 bases, in that order; junction bases with no gene match: 6. Here the CDR3 reads CASSKRTSGEQFF. CDR3 bases: TGTGCCAGCAGCAAGAGGACTAGCGGGGAACAGTTCTTC.

The CDR3 loop is CASSHEFQTQYF. In nucleotides, the CDR3 is TGTGCCAGCAGCCACGAGTTTCAGACCCAGTACTTC. This chain joins TRBV7-2 and TRBJ2-5; D is uncertain. Germline V lookup: CDR1 SGHTA, CDR2 FQGNSA. V gave up 5 bases and J gave up 6 bases, with 10 bases separating them. CDR3 size: 12 residues.

V usage is TRBV11-3 and J usage is TRBJ2-2; D is unresolved. The CDR3 length is 14 residues. Germline CDR1 reads SGHNT; CDR2 reads YENEEA. V was cut by 3 bases and J by 1 base, with 6 bases left in between. CDR3 residues: CASSLRWNTGELFF. DNA for the CDR3: TGTGCCAGCAGCTTGCGGTGGAACACCGGGGAGCTGTTTTTT.